This T cell receptor beta chain was retrieved from a study of human T cells and chemical hapten exposure. Study-wide context: Patients, largely female, had alopecia areata, totalis or universalis.

Time point of the sample: patch test 3, about 24 weeks after DPC sensitization. Treatment here: therapeutic diphenylcyclopropenone sensitization with weekly scalp DPC. Suited to DPC and affected by alopecia, the donors ranged from 18 to 70 years old. Total RNA extraction was carried out from unfractionated whole blood. CDR1 and CDR2 (germline): SGHTA, FQGNSA. There are 21 residues in the CDR3. With 1 base clipped from V and 0 bases from J, the junction kept 14 bases outside the gene matches. In the authors' workflow: Counts of TCRs in each sample centred on a median of around 99,000 and extended from about 20,000 to 690,000. One entry per CDR3 protein results from TCRdb running MiXCR on the RACE reads. In this record, the V and J calls reflect TCRdb's handling and not the investigators' own analysis. The sample has 80,000 to 100,000 distinct CDR3 sequences; more than 10% are singletons.

The V gene is TRBV7-2, the J gene TRBJ2-3, with 12 bases lining up with TRBD2. The TCR comes from a woman between 45 and 65 years old with alopecia areata. Some clones in this sample may be carry-over from other donors' samples. Sequenced material: whole blood, taken in connection with sensitization to the hapten diphenylcyclopropenone (DPC). The CDR3 DNA is TGTGCCAGCAGCTTAGTTAGTCGGACTAGCGGGGTTACTCCTAGCACAGATACGCAGTATTTT. This encodes CASSLVSRTSGVTPSTDTQYF.